The rows below give T cell receptor beta chains drawn from one sample of a study of cytomegalovirus exposure and HLA in healthy donors. Repertoires were generated with immunoSEQ multiplex PCR, while TCRdb's copy carries only in-frame clones and drops some. The sample has 190,000 or so clones, 83% seen once. Sequenced sample: PBMCs. Receptors were obtained from a man in his fifties in good health and CMV-seronegative. Both conserved end residues are part of each CDR3. A D gene is named only where the DNA matches it firmly. A row's size may be missing; if present it is once, few, many or a size class.

clone_size j_call v_call cdr3_length d_call cdr3_nt cdr3_aa
. TRBJ1-5 TRBV7-2 13 . TGTGCCAGCAGCTTAGGTGGAGGTCGGCCCCAGCATTTT CASSLGGGRPQHF
. TRBJ1-5 TRBV19 16 . TGTGCCAGCGGCAACGTGGGGAGATATAGCAATCAGCCCCAGCATTTT CASGNVGRYSNQPQHF
. TRBJ2-7 TRBV7-2 15 . TGTGCCAGCAGCTCCGGGACATCCCTATGGGACGAGCAGTACTTC CASSSGTSLWDEQYF
. TRBJ2-5 TRBV6-1 13 . TGTGCCAGCAATCACCAGGGTGCGGAGACCCAGTACTTC CASNHQGAETQYF
. TRBJ1-2 TRBV28 15 . TGTGCCAGCAGCTTTGGGGGGGCTGCTAACTATGGCTACACCTTC CASSFGGAANYGYTF
. TRBJ1-3 TRBV5-1 19 TRBD1 TGCGCCAGCAGCTTGCGGGGACAGGGTGTAAGAGGAGCTGGAAACACCATATATTTT CASSLRGQGVRGAGNTIYF
. TRBJ1-6 TRBV6-1 15 . TGTGCCAGCAGTGAAGCGAGCTCCTATAATTCACCCCTCCACTTT CASSEASSYNSPLHF
. TRBJ2-7 TRBV5-6 15 . TGTGCCAGCAGCTTGAACCTGCGGTTCTCCTACGAGCAGTACTTC CASSLNLRFSYEQYF
. TRBJ1-1 TRBV11-1 14 . TGTGCCAGCAGCTCGGGACAATTGAACACTGAAGCTTTCTTT CASSSGQLNTEAFF
. TRBJ2-7 TRBV28 15 TRBD1 TGTGCCAGCAGACCAACCGGGACAGGGGAGTACGAGCAGTACTTC CASRPTGTGEYEQYF
. TRBJ2-7 TRBV5-1 15 TRBD2 TGCGCCAGCAGCTGGGAGGGCAGAGCCTCCTACGAGCAGTACTTC CASSWEGRASYEQYF
once TRBJ2-7 TRBV5-6 15 TRBD2 TGTGCCAGCAGCTCGGGGGGACTAGCGGGAGTTGTGCAGTACTTC CASSSGGLAGVVQYF
. TRBJ2-7 TRBV27 15 . TGTGCCAGCAGACCGGGAGTCCCGGGGGATTACGAGCAGTACTTC CASRPGVPGDYEQYF
. TRBJ2-7 TRBV11-2 15 TRBD1 TGTGCCAGCAGCACCGAGACAGGGAGAAGGTACGAGCAGTACTTC CASSTETGRRYEQYF
. TRBJ2-3 TRBV7-2 14 . TGTGCCAGCGGGGCACTCCTTCGCACAGATACGCAGTATTTT CASGALLRTDTQYF
once TRBJ2-1 TRBV15 16 TRBD2 TGTGCCACCAGCAGAGGGACTAGCGGGAGGTACAATGAGCAGTTCTTC CATSRGTSGRYNEQFF
once TRBJ1-2 TRBV9 13 . TGTGCCAGCAGCGTAACCCGCCTTGGCGGCTACACCTTC CASSVTRLGGYTF
. TRBJ2-3 TRBV7-9 14 TRBD1 TGTGCCAGCAGCTTAACAGGGGTGCAAGATACGCAGTATTTT CASSLTGVQDTQYF
. TRBJ2-5 TRBV11-1 16 . TGTGCCAGCAGCTTAGGGCGGCCCCGCCCCCAAGAGACCCAGTACTTC CASSLGRPRPQETQYF
. TRBJ2-7 TRBV7-9 13 . TGTGCCAGCAGCGTCCTAGCGATCGGCGAGCAGTACTTC CASSVLAIGEQYF
. TRBJ1-4 TRBV6-5 13 TRBD1 TGTGCCAGCACCACAGGGGTAGGGGAAAAACTGTTTTTT CASTTGVGEKLFF
. TRBJ2-7 TRBV10-3 16 TRBD1 TGTGCCATCAGTGAGTCCGTCGGGACAGGGGGCTACGAGCAGTACTTC CAISESVGTGGYEQYF
. TRBJ1-2 TRBV9 14 TRBD1 TGTGCCAGCAGCACGTGGACAGGGGACTATGGCTACACCTTC CASSTWTGDYGYTF
. TRBJ1-1 TRBV28 12 . TGTGCCAGCAGAGAACAGGTGGGTGAAGCTTTCTTT CASREQVGEAFF
. TRBJ2-7 TRBV28 14 TRBD2 TGTGCCAGCAGACCTCAGGGAGGGTCCTACGAGCAGTACTTC CASRPQGGSYEQYF
. TRBJ1-4 TRBV15 15 . TGTGCCACCAGCAGCGGAAGTAGGGGTAATGAAAAACTGTTTTTT CATSSGSRGNEKLFF
. TRBJ2-1 TRBV28 16 . TGTGCCAGCATAAACCCCCGAACGGGACTGGAGAAGGAGCAGTTCTTC CASINPRTGLEKEQFF
once TRBJ2-1 TRBV7-3 16 . TGTGCCAGCAGCTTATCGACCGGGACACCCCGATATGAGCAGTTCTTC CASSLSTGTPRYEQFF
. TRBJ2-7 TRBV6-5 13 . TGTGCCAGCAGGACCTCTTGGGACTACGAGCAGTACTTC CASRTSWDYEQYF
. TRBJ2-7 TRBV29-1 13 TRBD1 TGCAGCGCCTTACCGGGACAGTACTACGAGCAGTACTTC CSALPGQYYEQYF
. TRBJ2-6 TRBV5-4 17 . TGTGCCAGCAGCTTTGGGGGAGGCACCTCTGGGGCCAACGTCCTGACTTTC CASSFGGGTSGANVLTF
. TRBJ1-6 TRBV6-5 15 . TGTGCCAGCAGTTACCGAGGTCCCTATAATTCACCCCTCCACTTT CASSYRGPYNSPLHF
. TRBJ2-3 TRBV5-4 14 . TGTGCCAGCAGCTTGGGCGGCGCCACAGATACGCAGTATTTT CASSLGGATDTQYF
. TRBJ1-4 TRBV19 14 TRBD1 TGTGCCAGTAGTATACAGGGGGCGCATGAAAAACTGTTTTTT CASSIQGAHEKLFF
once TRBJ2-2 TRBV6-1 14 . TGTGCCAGCAGTATTCACAGGGTTACCGGGGAGCTGTTTTTT CASSIHRVTGELFF
. TRBJ2-1 TRBV7-3 15 . TGTGCCAGCAGCTTAATCCGGGCTAGCGCCAATGAGCAGTTCTTC CASSLIRASANEQFF
once TRBJ2-4 TRBV7-8 15 TRBD2 TGTGCCAGCAGCTTAGGGGGCCCGGGGGGAAACATTCAGTACTTC CASSLGGPGGNIQYF
. TRBJ2-1 TRBV7-3 16 . TGTGCCAGCAGCCCACACCCCCCGACAGTTGTTAATGAGCAGTTCTTC CASSPHPPTVVNEQFF
. TRBJ2-7 TRBV28 13 TRBD1 TGTGCCAGCAGTTTAGGGACAGAGAACGAGCAGTACTTC CASSLGTENEQYF